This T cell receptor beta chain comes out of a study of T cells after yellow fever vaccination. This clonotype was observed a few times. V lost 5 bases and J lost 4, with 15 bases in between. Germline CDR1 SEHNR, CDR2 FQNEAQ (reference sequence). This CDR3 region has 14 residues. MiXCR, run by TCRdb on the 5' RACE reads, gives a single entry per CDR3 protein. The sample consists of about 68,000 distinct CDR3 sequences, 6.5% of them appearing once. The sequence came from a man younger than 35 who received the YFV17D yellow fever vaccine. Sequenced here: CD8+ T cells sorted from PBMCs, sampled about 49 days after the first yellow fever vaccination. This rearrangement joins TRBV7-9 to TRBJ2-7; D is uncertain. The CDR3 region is CASSPRSAPYEQYV. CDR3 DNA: TGTGCCAGCAGCCCCAGAAGTGCTCCTTACGAGCAGTACGTC.